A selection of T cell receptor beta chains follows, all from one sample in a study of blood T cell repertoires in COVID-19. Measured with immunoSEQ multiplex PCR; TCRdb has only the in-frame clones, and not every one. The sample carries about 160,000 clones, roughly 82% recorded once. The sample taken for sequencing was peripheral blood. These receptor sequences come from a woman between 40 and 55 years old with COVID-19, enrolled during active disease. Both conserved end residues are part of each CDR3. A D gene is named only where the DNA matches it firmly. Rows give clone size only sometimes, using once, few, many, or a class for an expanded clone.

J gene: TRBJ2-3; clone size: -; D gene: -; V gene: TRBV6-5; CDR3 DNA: TGTGCCAGCAGTAAGAGGGCAGAAGCCACAGATACGCAGTATTTT; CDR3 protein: CASSKRAEATDTQYF
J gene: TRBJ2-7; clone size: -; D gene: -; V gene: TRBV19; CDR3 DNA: TGTGCCAGTAGTAGTGGGAGTACGGACTCGAGGCGGTACTTC; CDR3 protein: CASSSGSTDSRRYF
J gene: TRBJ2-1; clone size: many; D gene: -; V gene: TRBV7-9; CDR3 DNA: TGTGCCAGCAGCTTAGTACCTCAGGGCAATGAGCAGTTCTTC; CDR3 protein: CASSLVPQGNEQFF
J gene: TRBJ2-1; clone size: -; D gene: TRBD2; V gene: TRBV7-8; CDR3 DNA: TGTGCCAGCAGCACACCATTAGCGGGAGGGCTAATGAGCAATGAGCAGTTCTTC; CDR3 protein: CASSTPLAGGLMSNEQFF
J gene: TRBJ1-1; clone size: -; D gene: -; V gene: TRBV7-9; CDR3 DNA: TGTGCCAGCAGTTCCAACCGGGACTTGAACACTGAAGCTTTCTTT; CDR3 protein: CASSSNRDLNTEAFF
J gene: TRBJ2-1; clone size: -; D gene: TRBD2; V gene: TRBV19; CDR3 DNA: TGTGCCAGTAGTAGAGCGGGGGTCTTTAACAATGAGCAGTTCTTC; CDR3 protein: CASSRAGVFNNEQFF
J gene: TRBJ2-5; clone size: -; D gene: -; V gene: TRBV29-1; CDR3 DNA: TGCAGCGTTGAGGGTCCAGGAACAGAGACCCAGTACTTC; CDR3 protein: CSVEGPGTETQYF
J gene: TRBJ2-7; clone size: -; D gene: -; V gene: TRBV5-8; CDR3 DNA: TGTGCCAGCAGCTTGGACCAGGGAAACGAGCAGTACTTC; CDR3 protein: CASSLDQGNEQYF
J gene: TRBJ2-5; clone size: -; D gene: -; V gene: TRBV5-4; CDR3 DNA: TGTGCCAGCAGCCAACAGGACAGCCAGGAGACCCAGTACTTC; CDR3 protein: CASSQQDSQETQYF
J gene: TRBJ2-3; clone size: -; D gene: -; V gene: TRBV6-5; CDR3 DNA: TGTGCCAGCAGTTACTCAGGAGGGGGCGTGAGAGATACGCAGTATTTT; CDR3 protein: CASSYSGGGVRDTQYF
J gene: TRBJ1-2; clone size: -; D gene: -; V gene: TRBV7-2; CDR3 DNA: TGTGCCAGCAGCTTAACGCAGGGAGGTGGCTACACCTTC; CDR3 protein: CASSLTQGGGYTF
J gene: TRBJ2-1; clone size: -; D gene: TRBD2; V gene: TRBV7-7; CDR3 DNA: TGTGCTAGCAGCCGGGGCGGAGCGGGAGCTGTCAATGAGCAGTTCTTC; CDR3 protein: CASSRGGAGAVNEQFF
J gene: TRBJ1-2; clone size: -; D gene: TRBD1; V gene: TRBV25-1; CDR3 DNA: TGTGCCAGCAGAAACACAGGGGGGCATTATGGCTACACCTTC; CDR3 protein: CASRNTGGHYGYTF
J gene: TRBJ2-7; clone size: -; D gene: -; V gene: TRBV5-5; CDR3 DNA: TGTGCCAGCAGCTTCGGGAGTGGGACCTACGAGCAGTACTTC; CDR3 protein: CASSFGSGTYEQYF
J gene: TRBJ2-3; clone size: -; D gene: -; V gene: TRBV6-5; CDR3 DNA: TGTGCCAGCAGTCAGGACAGAAACACAGATACGCAGTATTTT; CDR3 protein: CASSQDRNTDTQYF